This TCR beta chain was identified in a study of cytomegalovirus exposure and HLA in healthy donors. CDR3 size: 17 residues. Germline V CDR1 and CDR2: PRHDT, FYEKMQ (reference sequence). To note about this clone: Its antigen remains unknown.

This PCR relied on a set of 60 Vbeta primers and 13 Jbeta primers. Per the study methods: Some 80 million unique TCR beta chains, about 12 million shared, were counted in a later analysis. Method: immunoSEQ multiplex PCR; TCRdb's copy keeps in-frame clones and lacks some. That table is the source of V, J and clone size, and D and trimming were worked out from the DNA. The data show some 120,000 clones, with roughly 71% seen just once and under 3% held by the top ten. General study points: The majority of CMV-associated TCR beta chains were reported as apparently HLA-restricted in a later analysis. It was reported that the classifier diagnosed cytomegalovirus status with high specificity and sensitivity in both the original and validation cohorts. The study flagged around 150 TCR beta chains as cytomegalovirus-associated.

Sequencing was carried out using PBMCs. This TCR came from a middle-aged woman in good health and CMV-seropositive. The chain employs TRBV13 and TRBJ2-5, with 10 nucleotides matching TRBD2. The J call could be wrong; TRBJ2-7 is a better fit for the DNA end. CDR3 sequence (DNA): TGTGCCAGCAGCTTAATCCTAGCGGGGGAGAGAGCCTACGAGCAGTACTTC. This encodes CASSLILAGERAYEQYF.